This TCR beta chain emerged from a study of T-cell reconstitution after alpha-beta-depleted transplantation in children. Findings and limits, study-wide: T-cell counts and diversity at one year following transplant were attributed mainly to newly produced T cells.

Of note for this clonotype: No antigen is known for it.

Germline-derived CDR1 and CDR2 are SGHKS and YYEKEE (reference sequence). The CDR3 contains 16 residues. The V and J ends lost 2 bases and 9 bases respectively, with 21 bases between them. TCRbeta library preparation incorporated unique molecular identifiers. TCRdb ran MiXCR on the PCR reads and lists one entry per CDR3 protein. Of some 110,000 distinct CDR3 sequences in the sample, under 13% are singletons; the top ten hold 34%. The genes are TRBV5-5 and TRBJ2-1, with D perhaps matching TRBD1 or TRBD2 (7 bases each). The receptor was isolated from a boy aged 2 to 10 with acute lymphoblastic leukemia, due to receive a stem cell transplant. Source: PBMCs, taken before TCRalphabeta/CD19-depleted stem cell transplant. DNA for the CDR3: TGTGCCAGCAGCTTAACCGCGGGAGTAGGGGGCGGTGAGCAGTTCTTC. Translating it yields CASSLTAGVGGGEQFF.